This entry lists 21 T cell receptor beta chains sequenced from one sample in a study of T cell changes during pregnancy in multiple sclerosis. Clones were read by immunoSEQ multiplex PCR, and TCRdb kept only the in-frame ones, dropping some. The sample lists about 40,000 clones; roughly 94% were seen once. Sequencing was performed on peripheral blood, taken in the third trimester of pregnancy. Every receptor here comes from a female donor with multiple sclerosis, enrolled in a pregnancy study.

V is TRBV11-3 and J is TRBJ2-1, with a tentative D call TRBD2 (5 bases). The V end lost 4 bases, the J end lost 4 bases, and 17 bases lay between the germline ends. From germline, CDR1 is SGHNT and CDR2 YENEEA. CDR3 length equals 16 residues. The CDR3 DNA follows: TGTGCCAGCAGCTCAAACTGGGGAGCGCAATACAATGAGCAGTTCTTC. Protein: CASSSNWGAQYNEQFF. The full variable domain, rest sourced from reference TRBV11-3 and TRBJ2-1, is EAGVVQSPRYKIIEKKQPVAFWCNPISGHNTLYWYLQNLGQGPELLIRYENEEAVDDSQLPKDRFSAERLKGVDSTLKIQPAELGDSAVYLCASSSNWGAQYNEQFFGPGTRLTVL.

The rearrangement links TRBV10-3 to TRBJ2-3; tentatively, D is TRBD2 (6 bases). V dropped 6 bases and J dropped 6 bases, with 22 bases sitting between them. Germline loops: CDR1 ENHRY, CDR2 SYGVKD. CDR3 length: 16 amino acids. DNA for the CDR3: TGTGCCATCAGGGACTACCTTGGAGGTTTGTCCGATACGCAGTATTTT. Translating gives CAIRDYLGGLSDTQYF.

The chain carries TRBV4-3 and TRBJ2-1, with 7 bases matching TRBD1. The CDR3 spans 16 residues. V lost 0 bases and J lost 1; bases outside the gene matches: 3. The germline gives CDR1 LGHNA, CDR2 YSLEER. In DNA, the CDR3 is TGCGCCAGCAGCCAAGAGACAGGGTCTTCCTACAATGAGCAGTTCTTC. Translating it yields CASSQETGSSYNEQFF.

Turning to this clone: At one end the junction does not follow the germline gene, possibly because of a read error. The chain is built from TRBV7-3 and TRBJ2-3, with 7 bases identical to TRBD2. Germline CDR1 and CDR2: SGHTA and FQGTGA. The CDR3 has 15 residues. CDR3 sequence: CASSVTSASTDTQYF. CDR3 sequence (DNA): TGTGCCAGCAGCGTAACTAGCGCTAGCACAGATACGCAGTATTTT.

The genes are TRBV18 and TRBJ1-6; D gene unclear. This CDR3 has 16 amino acids. V lost 5 bases, J lost 2 bases, and 13 bases lay in between. Looked up from germline, CDR1 is KGHSH and CDR2 is LQKENI. The CDR3 nucleotides are TGTGCCAGCTCAGGATCAGAACAGACCTATAATTCACCCCTCCACTTT. Protein sequence: CASSGSEQTYNSPLHF.

V and J are TRBV2 and TRBJ1-2; 7 nucleotides agree with TRBD1. The CDR3 is 14 amino acids. Germline values: CDR1 SNHLY, CDR2 FYNNEI. V lost 6 bases, J lost 2 bases, and 6 bases stayed unmatched. The CDR3 nucleotides are TGTGCCAGCAGATGGACGGGACAGAACTATGGCTACACCTTC. Protein sequence: CASRWTGQNYGYTF.

The genes are TRBV28 and TRBJ1-2; 8 nucleotides align to TRBD1. This CDR3 has 15 residues. CDR1 and CDR2 from the germline V gene are MDHEN and SYDVKM. J lost 3 bases, V lost 1 base, and 4 bases had no gene match. In DNA, the CDR3 is TGTGCCAGCAGTTTATCAGGACAGGGCTACTATGGCTACACCTTC. This encodes CASSLSGQGYYGYTF.

The chain joins TRBV6-1 to TRBJ1-1, with 7 bases fitting TRBD1. Trimming removed 6 bases from V and 4 bases from J; junction bases left unmatched: 11. The CDR3 totals 15 residues. The germline V gene encodes CDR1 MNHNS and CDR2 SASEGT. CDR3 DNA sequence: TGTGCCAGCAGCCCAGGGGGGACCATGGGCACTGAAGCTTTCTTT. This gives the protein CASSPGGTMGTEAFF.

This CDR3 is CASSRTGTANEQFF. CDR3 in DNA: TGTGCCAGCAGCCGGACCGGGACAGCCAATGAGCAGTTCTTC. The chain has TRBV7-9 and TRBJ2-1; TRBD1 matches 7 bases. Germline CDR1 and CDR2: SEHNR and FQNEAQ (reference sequence). Unmatched junction bases numbered 7, after V lost 5 bases and J lost 6 bases. This CDR3 has 14 amino acids.

The gene calls are TRBV6-6 and TRBJ1-3, with D hard to call. This CDR3 is 15 amino acids long. In germline, CDR1 is MNHNY, CDR2 SVGAGI (reference sequence). Trimming took off 2 bases at V and 4 bases at J, with 12 bases between the two ends. CDR3 residues: CASSYNPPAGNTIYF. The CDR3 DNA follows: TGTGCCAGCAGTTACAACCCCCCAGCGGGAAACACCATATATTTT.

A single count supports this clone. The V and J genes are TRBV7-2 and TRBJ1-3; TRBD1 aligns across 8 bases. Germline V lookup: CDR1 SGHTA, CDR2 FQGNSA. The CDR3 spans 15 residues. V dropped 5 bases and J dropped 2; count of bases not matched to a gene: 5. The CDR3 is CASSGQGGAGNTIYF. CDR3 coding DNA: TGTGCCAGCAGCGGACAGGGTGGGGCTGGAAACACCATATATTTT. Using reference TRBV7-2 and TRBJ1-3 for the parts outside the CDR3, the full variable domain is GAGVSQSPSNKVTEKGKDVELRCDPISGHTALYWYRQSLGQGLEFLIYFQGNSAPDKSGLPSDRFSAERTGGSVSTLTIQRTQQEDSAVYLCASSGQGGAGNTIYFGEGSWLTVV.

The rearrangement uses TRBV7-3 and TRBJ2-1, with D possibly being TRBD1 (5 bases). The germline V gene encodes CDR1 SGHTA and CDR2 FQGTGA. Trimming stripped 3 bases from V and 7 bases from J, with 13 bases between. The CDR3 extends over 14 amino acids. Written as DNA, the CDR3 is TGTGCCAGCAGCTTGGTCAGGGTACCAAATGAGCAGTTCTTC. Translated, it gives CASSLVRVPNEQFF.

The rearrangement uses TRBV9 and TRBJ2-5, with D tentatively TRBD1 (6 bases). V lost 2 bases to trimming and J lost 4 bases, with 18 bases between them. The germline CDR1 and CDR2 sequences are SGDLS and YYNGEE. The CDR3 extends over 16 amino acids. CDR3 sequence reads: CASSVTGLAGAETQYF. CDR3 coding DNA: TGTGCCAGCAGCGTCACGGGGCTAGCAGGGGCAGAGACCCAGTACTTC.

The V and J genes are TRBV15 and TRBJ1-1, with 7 bases that match TRBD1. V gave up 2 bases and J gave up 1 base; unmatched junction bases: 4. The CDR3 length is 15 residues. CDR1 LNHNV and CDR2 YYDKDF come from the germline V gene (reference sequence). CDR3 amino acids: CATSRKDRWNTEAFF. In DNA, the CDR3 is TGTGCCACCAGCAGAAAGGACAGGTGGAACACTGAAGCTTTCTTT. The variable domain in full, with the rest retrieved from reference TRBV15 and TRBJ1-1, is DAMVIQNPRYQVTQFGKPVTLSCSQTLNHNVMYWYQQKSSQAPKLLFHYYDKDFNNEADTPDNFQSRRPNTSFCFLDIRSPGLGDTAMYLCATSRKDRWNTEAFFGQGTRLTVV.

The chain is built from TRBV11-2 and TRBJ2-5; TRBD2 matches 14 bases. The CDR3 extends over 18 amino acids. The germline gives CDR1 SGHAT, CDR2 FQNNGV. The junction had 9 bases not matched to a gene; V was cut back by 3 bases and J by 3 bases. The chain's CDR3 is CASSLTSGGATFKETQYF. CDR3 nucleotides: TGTGCCAGCAGCTTGACTAGCGGGGGGGCCACCTTCAAAGAGACCCAGTACTTC.

The chain combines TRBV6-1 with TRBJ2-1, with TRBD2 as a possible D gene (6 bases). V was shortened by 1 base and J by 7 bases, with 23 bases between the two germline ends. Germline V gene lookup returns CDR1 MNHNS and CDR2 SASEGT. This CDR3 spans 18 amino acids. The CDR3 loop reads CASSEGALPGLRENEQFF. CDR3 DNA: TGTGCCAGCAGTGAAGGGGCCCTACCGGGACTTAGGGAGAATGAGCAGTTCTTC.

V gene TRBV30 combines with J gene TRBJ2-2, with D possibly TRBD2 on 6 matching bases. CDR3 length: 13 amino acids. The germline V gene encodes CDR1 GTSNPN and CDR2 SVGIG (reference sequence). V shed 0 bases and J shed 7 bases, with 9 bases lying between them. The CDR3 DNA is TGTGCCTGGAGTGTACTCGGGAGCGGGGAGCTGTTTTTT. Its protein is CAWSVLGSGELFF.

The chain carries TRBV5-1 and TRBJ2-7; TRBD1 matches 10 bases. From germline, CDR1 is SGHRS and CDR2 YFSETQ. The trim removed 3 bases at V and 7 bases at J, leaving 10 bases unmatched. CDR3 length equals 15 residues. CDR3 loop: CASSSSGQGSGEQYF. The CDR3 bases are TGCGCCAGCAGCTCCTCGGGACAGGGGTCCGGGGAGCAGTACTTC.

The rearrangement joins TRBV5-4 to TRBJ1-4; TRBD1 might be the D (6 bases). This CDR3 has 16 residues. Germline V gene lookup returns CDR1 SGHNT and CDR2 YYREEE (reference sequence). With 4 bases removed from V and 4 bases from J, the gap between germline ends came to 17 bases. CDR3 coding DNA: TGTGCCAGCAGCGCCGGGACACGAGTGGGTAATGAAAAACTGTTTTTT. It yields the protein CASSAGTRVGNEKLFF.

The chain has TRBV29-1 and TRBJ1-1; D is unresolved. The CDR3 loop spans 15 amino acids. V lost 1 base to trimming and J lost 3 bases, with 15 bases between them. Germline V gene data show CDR1 as SQVTM and CDR2 as ANQGSEA. CDR3 residues: CSVEVGTVSDTEAFF. CDR3 DNA sequence: TGCAGCGTTGAAGTAGGAACAGTTAGTGACACTGAAGCTTTCTTT.

The chain is built from TRBV6-1 and TRBJ1-1; 10 bases align to TRBD1. The length of the CDR3 is 13 residues. V trimming: 6 bases; J trimming: 4 bases; junction bases outside the gene matches: 2. Germline V gene lookup returns CDR1 MNHNS and CDR2 SASEGT. The CDR3 spells CASSWDRGTEAFF. CDR3 in DNA: TGTGCCAGCAGCTGGGACAGGGGCACTGAAGCTTTCTTT.